Each of the 25 T cell receptor beta chains below was sequenced from the same sample in a study of CD8 T cells in ankylosing spondylitis. MiXCR, applied by TCRdb to the 5' RACE reads, yields one record per CDR3 protein. The profile covers about 130,000 distinct CDR3 sequences, with roughly 15% appearing a single time and 2.5% to 3.5% taken by the ten largest. The sample comprised blood, either unsorted or a sorted T cell fraction (not recorded which). The source is a female donor with ankylosing spondylitis or in good health (not recorded which).

This clonotype was seen only once. The chain carries TRBV29-1 and TRBJ1-3, with no clear D. The germline V gene has CDR1 SQVTM and CDR2 ANQGSEA. This CDR3 comprises 12 residues. V was trimmed by 8 bases and J by 1 base, leaving 9 bases between them. DNA for the CDR3: TGCAGCACTCGGGGTTCTGGAAACACCATATATTTT. Amino acids: CSTRGSGNTIYF.

The rearrangement joins TRBV11-2 to TRBJ2-5; TRBD2 aligns across 7 bases. CDR3 length: 12 amino acids. CDR1 SGHAT and CDR2 FQNNGV come from the germline V gene. The V segment lost 5 bases and the J segment 3 bases; nucleotides outside the gene matches: 0. CDR3: CASSAGEETQYF. CDR3 bases: TGTGCCAGCAGCGCGGGAGAAGAGACCCAGTACTTC. The variable domain in full, completed from reference TRBV11-2 and TRBJ2-5, reads EAGVAQSPRYKIIEKRQSVAFWCNPISGHATLYWYQQILGQGPKLLIQFQNNGVVDDSQLPKDRFSAERLKGVDSTLKIQPAKLEDSAVYLCASSAGEETQYFGPGTRLLVL.

The chain couples TRBV15 to TRBJ1-5; D is unresolved. CDR1 LNHNV and CDR2 YYDKDF come from the germline V gene (reference sequence). CDR3 length equals 15 residues. Trimming removed 0 bases from V and 7 bases from J, with 13 bases in between. The CDR3: CATSREVLGKQPQHF. CDR3 coding DNA: TGTGCCACCAGCAGAGAGGTCCTGGGAAAACAGCCCCAGCATTTT.

Notes on this clonotype: This may arise from a read error, as a much more abundant clone is one base away. This chain uses TRBV20-1 with TRBJ2-7; no clear D. The CDR3 extends over 15 amino acids. The V end was cut by 3 bases, the J end by 2 bases, with 17 bases between. Germline V gene lookup returns CDR1 DFQATT and CDR2 SNEGSKA (reference sequence). The CDR3 is CSARSLGSTTYEQYF. The CDR3 nucleotides are TGCAGTGCTAGGTCCCTCGGGTCTACAACCTACGAGCAGTACTTC.

V and J are TRBV6-1 and TRBJ1-2; D possibly corresponds to TRBD1 (5 bases). CDR1 is MNHNS, CDR2 SASEGT, per germline. Between the trimmed V and J ends, which lost 11 bases and 8 bases, there was a span of 18 bases. The CDR3 sequence is 12 residues long. The CDR3 spells CASGEGNRGYTF. The CDR3 coding sequence is TGTGCCTCAGGAGAGGGGAATCGGGGCTACACCTTC.

This clonotype was seen a single time. One base away lies a much larger clone, so this may be a sequencing read error. The CDR3 reads CASTSSGRAAEQFF. DNA of the CDR3: TGTGCCAGCACCTCTAGCGGGAGGGCAGCTGAGCAGTTCTTC. The rearrangement joins TRBV12-3 or TRBV12-4 to TRBJ2-1, with 12 positions matching TRBD2. The CDR3 consists of 14 residues. J was trimmed by 9 bases and V by 7 bases; bases with no gene match: 7.

This clonotype was detected many times. The chain joins TRBV20-1 to TRBJ2-1; TRBD2 matches 10 bases. The CDR3 loop spans 14 amino acids. V shed 3 bases, J shed 9 bases, and the junction held 8 bases outside the gene matches. The germline CDR1 and CDR2 sequences are DFQATT and SNEGSKA (reference sequence). The CDR3 DNA follows: TGCAGTGCTAGGAGGCCTAGCGGGAGTATTGAGCAGTTCTTC. Translated: CSARRPSGSIEQFF.

As to this clonotype: Mismatch with germline at one junction end may stem from a read error. The rearrangement links TRBV12-3 or TRBV12-4 to TRBJ1-2; perhaps TRBD1 as D (5 bases). The CDR3 runs 13 residues. The CDR3 reads CTSSLLWGFGYTF. The CDR3 region has the DNA TGTACCAGCAGTTTACTCTGGGGGTTTGGCTACACCTTC.

In its sample, this clonotype was seen a few times. V is TRBV18 and J is TRBJ2-1; 14 bases line up with TRBD2. Trimming at V came to 3 bases and at J to 14 bases, leaving 3 bases not matched to a gene. The CDR3 runs 13 residues. Germline-derived CDR1 and CDR2 are KGHSH and LQKENI. DNA of the CDR3: TGTGCCAGCTCACCTGGGACTAGCGGGAGCAAGTTCTTC. This codes for CASSPGTSGSKFF.

This clonotype has just a few counts. The chain combines TRBV20-1 with TRBJ2-3, with TRBD1 identical over 8 bases. CDR3 size: 14 residues. J was trimmed by 2 bases and V by 6 bases; bases with no gene match: 7. CDR1 DFQATT and CDR2 SNEGSKA come from the germline V gene (reference sequence). DNA for the CDR3: TGCAGTGCGACGGGACAGGACCCCACAGATACGCAGTATTTT. Protein sequence: CSATGQDPTDTQYF.

In its sample, this clonotype was seen many times. The chain joins TRBV5-1 to TRBJ1-1, with 7 bases fitting TRBD1. The V segment lost 4 bases and the J segment 0 bases; nucleotides outside the gene matches: 3. CDR1 is SGHRS and CDR2 is YFSETQ in the germline V gene. The CDR3 runs to 14 residues. The CDR3 nucleotides read TGCGCCAGCAGCCTGACAGGGATGAACACTGAAGCTTTCTTT. Its protein is CASSLTGMNTEAFF.

This clonotype occurred many times. This chain links TRBV6-1 with TRBJ2-3; D uncertain. Trimming pared 5 bases from V and 2 bases from J, leaving 8 bases between. Germline V CDR1 and CDR2: MNHNS, SASEGT. The CDR3 contains 13 residues. The CDR3 spells CASSPSITDTQYF. CDR3 coding DNA: TGTGCCAGCAGTCCCAGTATCACAGATACGCAGTATTTT.

Note on this clonotype: A much larger clone lies a single base off, so this may be a read error. The chain employs TRBV6-5 and TRBJ2-7, with D perhaps being TRBD1 or TRBD2 (6 bases each). The CDR3 covers 15 residues. Germline V gives CDR1 MNHEY, CDR2 SVGAGI. The CDR3, as DNA: TGTGCCAGGAGTTACTCGATCGGGGGCGGGTACGAGCAGTACTTC. Translating gives CARSYSIGGGYEQYF.

CDR3 residues: CASSDVTSGSTDTQYF. The CDR3 DNA reads TGTGCCAGCAGTGACGTGACTAGCGGGAGTACAGATACGCAGTATTTT. V usage is TRBV6-1 and J usage is TRBJ2-3; 12 nucleotides agree with TRBD2. This CDR3 comprises 16 residues. Germline V gene data show CDR1 as MNHNS and CDR2 as SASEGT. With 3 bases clipped from V and 3 bases from J, the junction kept 4 bases outside the gene matches.

This clonotype appeared many times. The rearrangement joins TRBV29-1 to TRBJ1-4; 11 bases line up with TRBD1. This CDR3 has 12 amino acids. V lost 7 bases, J lost 8 bases, and 3 bases stayed unmatched. Per the germline V gene, CDR1 is SQVTM and CDR2 is ANQGSEA. The CDR3 here is CSARTGGEKLFF. The CDR3 DNA reads as TGCAGCGCCCGGACAGGGGGCGAAAAACTGTTTTTT.

In this sample, this clonotype turned up many times. This rearrangement joins TRBV21-1 to TRBJ2-7; no DNA check was done on the table's D call, TRBD1. TRBV21-1 is marked as a pseudogene. There are 14 residues in the CDR3. CDR3 nucleotides: TGTGCCAGCAGCGGGACGCCGCCGGGACACGAGCAGTACTTC. Its protein product is CASSGTPPGHEQYF.

V gene TRBV20-1 combines with J gene TRBJ2-1; TRBD2 matches 8 bases. Trimming removed 5 bases from V and 8 bases from J; junction bases left unmatched: 8. CDR3 length equals 13 residues. Germline V lookup: CDR1 DFQATT, CDR2 SNEGSKA (reference sequence). The CDR3 DNA follows: TGCAGTGCTGAAGCGGGAGTTCTCGATGAGCAGTTCTTC. Its translation is CSAEAGVLDEQFF.

This clonotype has just a few counts. This sequence joins TRBV12-3 or TRBV12-4 and TRBJ2-7, with D perhaps TRBD2 (6 bases). This CDR3 has 14 residues. V gave up 3 bases and J gave up 3 bases, with 12 bases separating them. The CDR3 protein is CASSFAGPFYEQYF. As DNA, the CDR3 is TGTGCCAGCAGTTTTGCGGGACCGTTCTACGAGCAGTACTTC.

The rearrangement joins TRBV12-3 or TRBV12-4 to TRBJ1-1; D ambiguous. Between the trimmed V and J ends, which lost 2 bases and 7 bases, there was a span of 14 bases. The CDR3 runs to 14 residues. This CDR3 reads CASSLKGGSGEAFF. The CDR3 DNA reads TGTGCCAGCAGTTTAAAGGGAGGGTCGGGTGAAGCTTTCTTT.

This clonotype was detected a few times. The chain carries TRBV20-1 and TRBJ2-2, with TRBD1 as a possible D gene (7 bases). The length of the CDR3 is 14 residues. CDR1 DFQATT and CDR2 SNEGSKA come from the germline V gene (reference sequence). V gave up 6 bases and J gave up 6 bases, with 17 bases separating them. The DNA of the CDR3 is TGCAGTGCCCGGGCCCTCAGGGGGGCCGGGGAGCTGTTTTTT. It encodes CSARALRGAGELFF.

This clonotype was picked up a small number of times. The chain joins TRBV6-5 to TRBJ2-7, with TRBD1 matching 9 bases. CDR1 MNHEY and CDR2 SVGAGI come from the germline V gene. Trimming at V came to 4 bases and at J to 0 bases, leaving 7 bases not matched to a gene. The CDR3 extends over 16 amino acids. The DNA of the CDR3 is TGTGCCAGCAGTTCTACCGGGACAGGGAGCTCCTACGAGCAGTACTTC. It codes for CASSSTGTGSSYEQYF.

This clonotype has more than one count but fewer than ten. CDR3 coding DNA: TGCGCCAGCAGTAGGGACACACTCAATGAGCAGTTCTTC. It specifies CASSRDTLNEQFF. This chain uses TRBV5-1 with TRBJ2-1, with TRBD1 as a possible D gene (6 bases). The CDR3 consists of 13 residues. The V gene's germline CDR1 is SGHRS and CDR2 YFSETQ. V lost 5 bases and J 6 bases, leaving 12 bases between the germline ends.

This chain links TRBV6-6 with TRBJ2-7; TRBD1 matches at 9 bases. V dropped 7 bases and J dropped 6; count of bases not matched to a gene: 7. The CDR3 runs to 13 residues. The germline CDR1 and CDR2 sequences are MNHNY and SVGAGI (reference sequence). The CDR3 coding sequence is TGTGCCAGCAACGACAGGGGGGATCGCGAGCAGTACTTC. Protein product: CASNDRGDREQYF.

Only a few counts were recorded for this clonotype. The V gene is TRBV30, the J gene TRBJ2-5; a weak D match, TRBD2 (6 bases). Between the trimmed V and J ends, which lost 4 bases and 5 bases, there was a span of 11 bases. This CDR3 is 12 amino acids long. The germline CDR1 and CDR2 sequences are GTSNPN and SVGIG (reference sequence). Written as DNA, the CDR3 is TGTGCCTGGAATCTAGGGAGGGAGACCCAGTACTTC. Protein: CAWNLGRETQYF. The variable domain in full, with the rest retrieved from reference TRBV30 and TRBJ2-5, is SQTIHQWPATLVQPVGSPLSLECTVEGTSNPNLYWYRQAAGRGLQLLFYSVGIGQISSEVPQNLSASRPQDRQFILSSKKLLLSDSGFYLCAWNLGRETQYFGPGTRLLVL.

The CDR3: CSASSGYSYEQYF. CDR3 DNA sequence: TGCAGTGCTAGTAGCGGGTACTCCTACGAGCAGTACTTC. The rearrangement links TRBV20-1 to TRBJ2-7; 7 positions match TRBD2. After removal of 3 bases from V and 0 bases from J, the junction contained 2 bases not matched to a gene. The CDR3 is made up of 13 amino acids. Germline V gene data show CDR1 as DFQATT and CDR2 as SNEGSKA (reference sequence).